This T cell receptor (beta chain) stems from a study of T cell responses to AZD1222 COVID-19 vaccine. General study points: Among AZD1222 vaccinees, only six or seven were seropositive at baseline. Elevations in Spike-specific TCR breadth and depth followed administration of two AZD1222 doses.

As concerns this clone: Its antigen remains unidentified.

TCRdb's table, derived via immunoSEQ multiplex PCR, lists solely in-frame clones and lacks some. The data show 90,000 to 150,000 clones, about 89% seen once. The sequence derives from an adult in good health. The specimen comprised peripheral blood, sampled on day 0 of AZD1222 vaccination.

The DNA for the CDR3 is TGTGCCAGCAGTCGACAGGGAGGTGAAAAACTGTTTTTT. Translation gives CASSRQGGEKLFF. V gene TRBV6-4 combines with J gene TRBJ1-4, with 7 bases aligning to TRBD1. Per germline, CDR1 MRHNA and CDR2 SNTAGT. V was pared by 5 bases and J by 7 bases, with 4 bases of the junction left unmatched. The CDR3 spans 13 residues.